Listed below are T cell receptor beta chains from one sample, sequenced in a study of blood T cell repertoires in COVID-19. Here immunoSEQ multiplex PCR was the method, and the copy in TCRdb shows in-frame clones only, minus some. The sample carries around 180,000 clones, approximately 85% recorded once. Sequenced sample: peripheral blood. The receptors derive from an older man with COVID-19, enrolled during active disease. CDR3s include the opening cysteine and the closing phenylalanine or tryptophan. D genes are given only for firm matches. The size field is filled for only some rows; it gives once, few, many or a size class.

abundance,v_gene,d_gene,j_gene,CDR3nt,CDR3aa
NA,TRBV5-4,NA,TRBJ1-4,TGTGCCAGCAGCGAGCCCGGAGAAGAAAAACTGTTTTTT,CASSEPGEEKLFF
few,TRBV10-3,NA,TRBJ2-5,TGTGCCATCGGTGAAGGGGGAAACCAAGAGACCCAGTACTTC,CAIGEGGNQETQYF
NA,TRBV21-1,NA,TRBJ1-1,TGTGCCAGCAGCAAGCGGGGAGAGTCTGAAGCTTTCTTT,CASSKRGESEAFF
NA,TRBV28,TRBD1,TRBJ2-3,TGTGCCAGCAGTCCAATGCAGGGGGCGACAGATACGCAGTATTTT,CASSPMQGATDTQYF
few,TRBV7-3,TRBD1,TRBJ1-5,TGTGCCAGCAGCTTACAGGGGGATCAGCCCCAGCATTTT,CASSLQGDQPQHF
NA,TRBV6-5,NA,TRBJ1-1,TGTGCCAGCGGTCTGAGGGTCAACACTGAAGCTTTCTTT,CASGLRVNTEAFF
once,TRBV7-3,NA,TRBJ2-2,TGTGCCAGCAGCTTCTCGAACACCGGGGAGCTGTTTTTT,CASSFSNTGELFF
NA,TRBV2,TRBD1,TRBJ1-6,TGTGCCAGCAGGGACAGGGGGCGTCCCAATTCACCCCTCCACTTT,CASRDRGRPNSPLHF
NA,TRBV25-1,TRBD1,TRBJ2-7,TGTGCCAGCAGTGCAGGCTGGGGACAGAAATCCTACGAGCAGTACTTC,CASSAGWGQKSYEQYF
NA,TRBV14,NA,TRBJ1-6,TGTGCCAGCAGCCAAGATGGGCAGGGAAATTCACCCCTCCACTTT,CASSQDGQGNSPLHF
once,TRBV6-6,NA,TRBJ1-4,TGTGCCAGCAGTCCGAAGGGGGGGGGACGAACTAATGAAAAACTGTTTTTT,CASSPKGGGRTNEKLFF
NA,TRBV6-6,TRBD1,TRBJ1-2,TGTGCCAGATCACAGGGGGCGAGGTATGGCTACACCTTC,CARSQGARYGYTF
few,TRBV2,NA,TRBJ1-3,TGTGCCAGCCGGCCGGGGTTGCCGGGAAACACCATATATTTT,CASRPGLPGNTIYF
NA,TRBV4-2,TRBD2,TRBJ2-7,TGTGCCAGCAGCCAAGTGGGGGAGGGTCTCGAGCAGTACTTC,CASSQVGEGLEQYF
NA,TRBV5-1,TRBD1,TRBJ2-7,TGCGCCAGCAGCGCTACAGGGGGAAGCTCCTACGAGCAGTACTTC,CASSATGGSSYEQYF
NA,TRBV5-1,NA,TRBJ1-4,TGCGCCAGCAGCCCTTTGACAGGTGGTGAAAAACTGTTTTTT,CASSPLTGGEKLFF
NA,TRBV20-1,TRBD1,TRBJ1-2,TGCAGTGCTAGTGGGACAGGGTCTTTAGATGGCTACACCTTC,CSASGTGSLDGYTF
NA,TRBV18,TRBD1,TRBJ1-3,TGTGCCAGCCGCGGGACAGGGACTGGAAACACCATATATTTT,CASRGTGTGNTIYF
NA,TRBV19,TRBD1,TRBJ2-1,TGTGCCAGTAGTATAGTAACAGGGGGATACAATGAGCAGTTCTTC,CASSIVTGGYNEQFF
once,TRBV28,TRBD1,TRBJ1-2,TGTGCCAGCCTCCCCGGGACAGGGGGCATCTATGGCTACACCTTC,CASLPGTGGIYGYTF
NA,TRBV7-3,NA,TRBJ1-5,TGTGCCAGCAGCTTTCGGCCCAAGGCGGTAATTAGCAATCAGCCCCAGCATTTT,CASSFRPKAVISNQPQHF
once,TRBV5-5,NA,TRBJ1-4,TGTGCCAGCAGCTTCTTCTATTCAACTAATGAAAAACTGTTTTTT,CASSFFYSTNEKLFF
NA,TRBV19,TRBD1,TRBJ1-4,TGTGCCAGTAGTCCCGCCCGGGACAGATATGGGATTTTT,CASSPARDRYGIF
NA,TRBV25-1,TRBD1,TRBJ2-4,TGTGCCAGCAGTGGACAGGGGACCAAAAACATTCAGTACTTC,CASSGQGTKNIQYF
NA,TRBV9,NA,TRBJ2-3,TGTGCCAGCAGCGTAGGGTCAGGGGGGAGCCCAGATACGCAGTATTTT,CASSVGSGGSPDTQYF
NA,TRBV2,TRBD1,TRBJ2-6,TGTGCCAGCAGGGGAGGGACAGGGGGCTCTGGGGCCAACGTCCTGACTTTC,CASRGGTGGSGANVLTF
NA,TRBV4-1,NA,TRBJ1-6,TGCGCCAGCAGCCTTAGGCAGGGGCTAAGGTCACCCCTCCACTTT,CASSLRQGLRSPLHF
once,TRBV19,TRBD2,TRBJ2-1,TGTGCCAGTAAGACGGCGGGAGCTGAGCAGTTCTTC,CASKTAGAEQFF
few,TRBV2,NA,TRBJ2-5,TGTGCCAGCAGTGAAGAGGCAGGGGCTCAAGAGACCCAGTACTTC,CASSEEAGAQETQYF
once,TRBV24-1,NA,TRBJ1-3,TGTGCCACCAGTGATTCTTTCCTTGACAGACGATCCTCTGGAAACACCATATATTTT,CATSDSFLDRRSSGNTIYF
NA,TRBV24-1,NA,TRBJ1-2,TGTGCCACCAGTGACTCCGGACAGCCTTATGGCTACACCTTC,CATSDSGQPYGYTF
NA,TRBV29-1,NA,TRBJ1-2,TGCAGCGTTTTGTCACAGGGCGATCCCTATGGCTACACCTTC,CSVLSQGDPYGYTF
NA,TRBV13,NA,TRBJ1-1,TGTGCCAGCAGCTTTAGCGCCGCGGTCACTGAAGCTTTCTTT,CASSFSAAVTEAFF
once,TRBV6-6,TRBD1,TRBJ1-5,TGTGCCAGCAGATTACAGGGGAACAATCAGCCCCAGCATTTT,CASRLQGNNQPQHF
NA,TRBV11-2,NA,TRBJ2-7,TGTGCCAGCAGCCCGAGCCGGGACATCTCCTACGAGCAGTACTTC,CASSPSRDISYEQYF
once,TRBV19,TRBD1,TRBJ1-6,TGTGCCAGTAGGAGGGACAGCACCACCTCCTATAATTCACCCCTCCACTTT,CASRRDSTTSYNSPLHF
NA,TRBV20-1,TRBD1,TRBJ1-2,TGCAGTGCTAGTCGACAGGGGGTAGGCTATGGCTACACCTTC,CSASRQGVGYGYTF
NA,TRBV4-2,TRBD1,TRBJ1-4,TGTGCCAGCAGCCAAGAGGGACAGCAAGAAAAACTGTTTTTT,CASSQEGQQEKLFF
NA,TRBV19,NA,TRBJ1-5,TGTGCCAGTAGTATGCGGGGGGCCCAGCCCCAGCATTTT,CASSMRGAQPQHF
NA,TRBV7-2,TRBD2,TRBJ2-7,TGTGCCAGCTCCGGCACTAGCGGGAGATACGAGCAGTACTTC,CASSGTSGRYEQYF
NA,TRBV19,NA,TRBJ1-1,TGTGCCAGTAACGGGGAGACGCTCGGGGACACTGAAGCTTTCTTT,CASNGETLGDTEAFF
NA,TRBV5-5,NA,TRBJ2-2,TGTGCCAGCAGCTTGGTGCGGGGAAACACCGGGGAGCTGTTTTTT,CASSLVRGNTGELFF
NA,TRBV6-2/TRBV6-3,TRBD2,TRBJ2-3,TGTGCCAGCAGTGCGCGGGGGGTCCCGGCAGATACGCAGTATTTT,CASSARGVPADTQYF
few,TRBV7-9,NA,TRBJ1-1,TGTGCCAGCAGCTTAAGGGGACTGATGAACACTGAAGCTTTCTTT,CASSLRGLMNTEAFF
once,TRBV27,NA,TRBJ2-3,TGTGCCAGCAGTTTAGCGGGGAACACAGATACGCAGTATTTT,CASSLAGNTDTQYF
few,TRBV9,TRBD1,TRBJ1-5,TGTGCCAGCAGCGTGGGACAGGGCAATCAGCCCCAGCATTTT,CASSVGQGNQPQHF